The source of this T cell receptor (beta chain) is a study of blood T cell repertoires in COVID-19. Study-wide context: T cells, B-cell-depleted T cells, or PBMCs provided the cDNA or gDNA that served as material.

As handled by the study authors: Reference gene primer amplification in the assay estimated nucleated cell counts. Data came from immunoSEQ multiplex PCR; TCRdb stores just in-frame clones and leaves some out. V and J calls and clone size are those listed in that table; D and trimming were worked out from the DNA. Found here are fewer than 600,000 clones, 85% to 90% of them singletons; the top ten hold less than 2%. Sample: PBMCs or T cells enriched from blood (not recorded which). This clonotype was sampled from a woman in her 40s who had recovered from COVID-19.

The CDR3: CASSFALAGGDEQFF. For the CDR3, the DNA is TGTGCCAGCAGCTTCGCTCTAGCGGGAGGGGATGAGCAGTTCTTC. This sequence joins TRBV7-2 and TRBJ2-1, with 12 bases that match TRBD2. From germline, CDR1 is SGHTA and CDR2 FQGNSA. The CDR3 runs 15 residues. V gave up 3 bases and J gave up 8 bases; unmatched junction bases: 5.